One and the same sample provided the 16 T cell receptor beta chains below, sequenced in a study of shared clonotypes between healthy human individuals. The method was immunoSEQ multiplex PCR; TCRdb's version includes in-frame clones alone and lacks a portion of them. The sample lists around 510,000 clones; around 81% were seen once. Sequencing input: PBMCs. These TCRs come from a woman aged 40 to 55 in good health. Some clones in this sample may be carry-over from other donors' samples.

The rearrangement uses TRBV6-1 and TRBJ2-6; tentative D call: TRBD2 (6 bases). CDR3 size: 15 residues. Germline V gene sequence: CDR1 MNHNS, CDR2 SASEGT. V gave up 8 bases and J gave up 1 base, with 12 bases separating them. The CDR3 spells CASAGRTSGANVLTF. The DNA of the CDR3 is TGTGCCAGCGCGGGACGGACTTCTGGGGCCAACGTCCTGACTTTC.

CDR3 bases: TGCGCCAGCAGCCCTGGGAGCGGGAGAACAGATACGCAGTATTTT. This sequence encodes CASSPGSGRTDTQYF. The chain recombines TRBV4-1 with TRBJ2-3; 8 bases align to TRBD2. Germline V lookup: CDR1 MGHRA, CDR2 YSYEKL. The ends lost 4 bases at V and 3 bases at J; junction bases unmatched: 6. This CDR3 region has 15 residues.

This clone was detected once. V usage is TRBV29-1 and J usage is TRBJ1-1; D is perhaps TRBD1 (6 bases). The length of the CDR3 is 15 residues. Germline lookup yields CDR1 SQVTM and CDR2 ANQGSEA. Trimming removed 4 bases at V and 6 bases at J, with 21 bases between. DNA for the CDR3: TGCAGCGTTGGTCCCGCGGGGAGGGGGACCGCTGAAGCTTTCTTT. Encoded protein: CSVGPAGRGTAEAFF.

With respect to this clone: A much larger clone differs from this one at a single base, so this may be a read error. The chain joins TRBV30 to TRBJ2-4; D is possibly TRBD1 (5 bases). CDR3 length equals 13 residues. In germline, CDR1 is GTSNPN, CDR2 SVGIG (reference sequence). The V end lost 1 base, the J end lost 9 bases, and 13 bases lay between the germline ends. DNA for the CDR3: TGTGCCTGGAGTGGCCAGGGTGGCGGCATTCAGTACTTC. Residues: CAWSGQGGGIQYF.

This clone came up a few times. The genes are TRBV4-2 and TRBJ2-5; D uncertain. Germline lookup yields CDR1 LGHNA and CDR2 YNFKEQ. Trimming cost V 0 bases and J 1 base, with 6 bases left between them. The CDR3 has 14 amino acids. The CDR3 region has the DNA TGTGCCAGCAGCCAAGAGGGCTTCCAAGAGACCCAGTACTTC. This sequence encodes CASSQEGFQETQYF.

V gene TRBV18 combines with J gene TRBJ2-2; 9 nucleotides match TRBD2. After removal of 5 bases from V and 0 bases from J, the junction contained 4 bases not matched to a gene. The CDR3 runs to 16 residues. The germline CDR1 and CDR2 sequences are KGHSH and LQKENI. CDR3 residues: CASSTPSGTNTGELFF. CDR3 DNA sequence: TGTGCCAGCTCAACGCCTAGCGGGACGAACACCGGGGAGCTGTTTTTT.

Written as DNA, the CDR3 is TGCGCCAGCAGCTTCGGGGGTACGGGGCAGCCCCAGCATTTT. It codes for CASSFGGTGQPQHF. V is TRBV5-1 and J is TRBJ1-5; D perhaps matches TRBD1 (5 bases). The CDR3 loop spans 14 amino acids. Trimming took off 2 bases at V and 7 bases at J, with 13 bases between the two ends. Germline V lookup: CDR1 SGHRS, CDR2 YFSETQ.

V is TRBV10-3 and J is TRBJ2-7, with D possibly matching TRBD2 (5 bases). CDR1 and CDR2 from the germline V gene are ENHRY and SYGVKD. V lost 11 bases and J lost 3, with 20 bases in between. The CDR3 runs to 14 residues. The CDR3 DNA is TGTGCCGGAGGAGGAACCCACCAAGACTACGAGCAGTACTTC. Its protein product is CAGGGTHQDYEQYF.

Written as DNA, the CDR3 is TGTGCCAGCAGCTCCCACGGGGGGGGCTTTGGGACCCAGTACTTC. Protein product: CASSSHGGGFGTQYF. V gene TRBV7-3 combines with J gene TRBJ2-5; 8 positions match TRBD2. CDR3 length: 15 amino acids. Germline loops: CDR1 SGHTA, CDR2 FQGTGA. Trimming at V came to 4 bases and at J to 7 bases, leaving 11 bases not matched to a gene. The complete variable domain, with remaining parts taken from reference TRBV7-3 and TRBJ2-5, reads GAGVSQTPSNKVTEKGKYVELRCDPISGHTALYWYRQSLGQGPEFLIYFQGTGAADDSGLPNDRFFAVRPEGSVSTLKIQRTERGDSAVYLCASSSHGGGFGTQYFGPGTRLLVL.

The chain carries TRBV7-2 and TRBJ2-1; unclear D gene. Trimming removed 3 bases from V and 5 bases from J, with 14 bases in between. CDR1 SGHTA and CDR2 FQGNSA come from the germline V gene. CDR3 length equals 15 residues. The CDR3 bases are TGTGCCAGCAGCTTTCAACGGCGGCAGCACAATGAGCAGTTCTTC. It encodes CASSFQRRQHNEQFF.

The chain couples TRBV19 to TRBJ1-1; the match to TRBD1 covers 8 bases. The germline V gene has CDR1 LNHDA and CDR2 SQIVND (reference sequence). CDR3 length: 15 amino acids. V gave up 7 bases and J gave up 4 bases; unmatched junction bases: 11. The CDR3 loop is CASMWDRRSGTEAFF. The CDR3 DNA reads TGTGCCAGTATGTGGGACAGGAGGTCGGGCACTGAAGCTTTCTTT.

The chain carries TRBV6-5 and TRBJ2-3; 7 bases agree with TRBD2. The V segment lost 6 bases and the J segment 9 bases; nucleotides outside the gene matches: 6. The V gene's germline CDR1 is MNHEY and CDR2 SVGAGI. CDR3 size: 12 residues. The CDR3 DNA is TGTGCCAGCAGAAGAGAGGGAGGGACGCAGTATTTT. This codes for CASRREGGTQYF.

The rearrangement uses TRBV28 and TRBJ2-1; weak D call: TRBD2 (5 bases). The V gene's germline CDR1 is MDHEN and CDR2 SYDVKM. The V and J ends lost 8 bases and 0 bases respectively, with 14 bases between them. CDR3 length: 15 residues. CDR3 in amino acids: CASGPLTSSYNEQFF. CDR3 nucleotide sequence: TGTGCCAGCGGTCCTCTAACTAGCTCCTACAATGAGCAGTTCTTC.

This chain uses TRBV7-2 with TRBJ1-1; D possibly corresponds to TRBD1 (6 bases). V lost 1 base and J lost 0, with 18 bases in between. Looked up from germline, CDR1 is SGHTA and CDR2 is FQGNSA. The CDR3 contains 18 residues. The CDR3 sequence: CASSLGGGAQGLNTEAFF. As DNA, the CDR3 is TGTGCCAGCAGCTTAGGTGGTGGGGCTCAGGGGTTGAACACTGAAGCTTTCTTT.

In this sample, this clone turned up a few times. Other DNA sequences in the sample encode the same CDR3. CDR3 loop: CASSESSGSTDTQYF. CDR3 nucleotides: TGTGCCAGCAGTGAGTCGAGCGGGAGCACAGATACGCAGTATTTT. J is TRBJ2-3 and V is TRBV2, with a weak D call TRBD2 (6 bases). In germline, CDR1 is SNHLY, CDR2 FYNNEI. Trimming removed 3 bases from V and 0 bases from J, with 10 bases in between. This CDR3 has 15 amino acids.

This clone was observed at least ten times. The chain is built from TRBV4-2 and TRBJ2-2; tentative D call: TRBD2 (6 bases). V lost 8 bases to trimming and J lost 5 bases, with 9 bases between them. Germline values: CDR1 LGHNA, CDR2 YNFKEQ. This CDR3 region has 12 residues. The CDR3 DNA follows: TGTGCCAGCTCAGGGAGGACCGGGGAGCTGTTTTTT. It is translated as CASSGRTGELFF.